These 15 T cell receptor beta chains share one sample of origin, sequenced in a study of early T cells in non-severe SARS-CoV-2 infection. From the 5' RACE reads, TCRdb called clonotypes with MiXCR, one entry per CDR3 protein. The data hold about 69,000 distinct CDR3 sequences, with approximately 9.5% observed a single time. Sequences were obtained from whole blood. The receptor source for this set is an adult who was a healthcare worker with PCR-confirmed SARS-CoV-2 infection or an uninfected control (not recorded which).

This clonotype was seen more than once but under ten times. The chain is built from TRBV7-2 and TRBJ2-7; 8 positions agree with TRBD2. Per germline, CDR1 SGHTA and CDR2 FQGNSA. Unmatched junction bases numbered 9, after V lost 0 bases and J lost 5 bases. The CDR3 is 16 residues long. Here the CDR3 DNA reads TGTGCCAGCAGCTTAGCAACGGCGGGAGGACACGACGAGCAGTACTTC. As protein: CASSLATAGGHDEQYF.

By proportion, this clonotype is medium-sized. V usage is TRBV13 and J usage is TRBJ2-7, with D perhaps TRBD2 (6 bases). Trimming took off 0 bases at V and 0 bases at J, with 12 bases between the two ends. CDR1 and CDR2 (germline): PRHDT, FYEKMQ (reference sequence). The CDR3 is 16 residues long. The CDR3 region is CASSLGAGSVSYEQYF. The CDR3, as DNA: TGTGCCAGCAGCTTAGGGGCGGGGTCCGTCTCCTACGAGCAGTACTTC.

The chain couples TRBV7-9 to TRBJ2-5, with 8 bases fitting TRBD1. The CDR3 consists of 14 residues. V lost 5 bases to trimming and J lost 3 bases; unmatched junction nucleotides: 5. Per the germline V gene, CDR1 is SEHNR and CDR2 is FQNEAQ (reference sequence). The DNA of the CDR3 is TGTGCCAGCAGCCACTCGACAGGGGAAGAGACCCAGTACTTC. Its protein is CASSHSTGEETQYF.

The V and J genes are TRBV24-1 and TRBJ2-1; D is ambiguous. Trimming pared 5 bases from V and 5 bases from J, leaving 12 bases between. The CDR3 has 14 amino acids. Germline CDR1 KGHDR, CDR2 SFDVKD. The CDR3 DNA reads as TGTGCCACCAGTGCCGCCAAACCGGACAATGAGCAGTTCTTC. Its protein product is CATSAAKPDNEQFF.

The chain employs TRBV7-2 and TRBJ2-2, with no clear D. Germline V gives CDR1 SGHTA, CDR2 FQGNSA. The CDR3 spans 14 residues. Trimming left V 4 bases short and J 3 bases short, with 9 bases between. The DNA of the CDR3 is TGTGCCAGCAGCTCATTGACATACACCGGGGAGCTGTTTTTT. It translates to CASSSLTYTGELFF. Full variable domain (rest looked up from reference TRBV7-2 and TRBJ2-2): GAGVSQSPSNKVTEKGKDVELRCDPISGHTALYWYRQSLGQGLEFLIYFQGNSAPDKSGLPSDRFSAERTGGSVSTLTIQRTQQEDSAVYLCASSSLTYTGELFFGEGSRLTVL.

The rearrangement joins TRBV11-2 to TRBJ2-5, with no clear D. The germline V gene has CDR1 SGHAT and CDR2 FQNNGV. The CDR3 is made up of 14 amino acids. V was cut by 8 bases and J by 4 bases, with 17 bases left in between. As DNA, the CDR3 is TGTGCCAGCCTAGAAGGGCCCACCGGAGAGACCCAGTACTTC. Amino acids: CASLEGPTGETQYF.

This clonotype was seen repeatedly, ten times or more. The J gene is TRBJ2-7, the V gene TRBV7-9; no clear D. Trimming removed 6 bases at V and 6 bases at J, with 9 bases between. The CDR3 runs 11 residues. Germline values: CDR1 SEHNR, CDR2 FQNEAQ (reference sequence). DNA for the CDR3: TGTGCCAGCAGTTCCGGTCGCGAGCAGTACTTC. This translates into CASSSGREQYF.

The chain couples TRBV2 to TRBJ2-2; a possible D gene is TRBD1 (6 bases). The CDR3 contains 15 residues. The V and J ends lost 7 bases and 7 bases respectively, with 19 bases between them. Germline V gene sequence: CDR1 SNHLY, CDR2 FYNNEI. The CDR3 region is CASTTSPRGHGELFF. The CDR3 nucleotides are TGTGCCAGCACTACTTCTCCCAGGGGTCACGGGGAGCTGTTTTTT.

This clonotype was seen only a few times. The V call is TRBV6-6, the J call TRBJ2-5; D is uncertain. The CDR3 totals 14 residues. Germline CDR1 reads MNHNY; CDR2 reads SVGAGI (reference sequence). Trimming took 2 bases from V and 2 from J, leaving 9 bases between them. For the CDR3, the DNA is TGTGCCAGCAGTTACGACACCTTTCAAGAGACCCAGTACTTC. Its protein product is CASSYDTFQETQYF.

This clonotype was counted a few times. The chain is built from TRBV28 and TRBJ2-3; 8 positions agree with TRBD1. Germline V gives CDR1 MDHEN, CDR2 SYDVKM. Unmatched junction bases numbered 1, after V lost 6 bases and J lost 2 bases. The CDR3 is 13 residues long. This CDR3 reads CASRDRATDTQYF. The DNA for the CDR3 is TGTGCCAGCAGGGACAGGGCCACAGATACGCAGTATTTT.

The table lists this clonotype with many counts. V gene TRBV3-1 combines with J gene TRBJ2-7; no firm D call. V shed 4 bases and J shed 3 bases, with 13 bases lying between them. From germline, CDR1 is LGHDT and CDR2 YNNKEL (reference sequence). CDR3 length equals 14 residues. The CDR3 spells CASSPLNRIYEQYF. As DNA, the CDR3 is TGTGCCAGCAGCCCCCTAAACCGAATCTACGAGCAGTACTTC.

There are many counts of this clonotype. The CDR3 DNA reads as TGTGCCAGCAGCCGCGACCGGGCCCAGTTGTGGCAGTACTTC. Its protein is CASSRDRAQLWQYF. The rearrangement links TRBV6-2 or TRBV6-3 to TRBJ2-7; no reliable D call. The CDR3 sequence is 14 residues long. The V end lost 6 bases, the J end lost 9 bases, and 21 bases lay between the germline ends. Looked up from germline, CDR1 is MNHEY and CDR2 is SVGEGT.

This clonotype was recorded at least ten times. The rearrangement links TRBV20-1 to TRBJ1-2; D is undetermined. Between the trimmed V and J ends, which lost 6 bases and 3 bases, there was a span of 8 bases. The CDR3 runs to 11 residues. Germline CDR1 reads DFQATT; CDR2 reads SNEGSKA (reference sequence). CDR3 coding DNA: TGCAGTGCCACACCGGACTATGGCTACACCTTC. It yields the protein CSATPDYGYTF.

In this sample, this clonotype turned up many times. The CDR3 region has the DNA TGTGCCAGTAGTACCGGGACAGGGACCACCGGGGAGCTGTTTTTT. Translating it yields CASSTGTGTTGELFF. The chain is built from TRBV19 and TRBJ2-2; 9 nucleotides match TRBD1. This CDR3 is 15 amino acids long. Trimming took 4 bases from V and 4 from J; bases not matched to a gene: 4. Germline V gene lookup returns CDR1 LNHDA and CDR2 SQIVND (reference sequence).

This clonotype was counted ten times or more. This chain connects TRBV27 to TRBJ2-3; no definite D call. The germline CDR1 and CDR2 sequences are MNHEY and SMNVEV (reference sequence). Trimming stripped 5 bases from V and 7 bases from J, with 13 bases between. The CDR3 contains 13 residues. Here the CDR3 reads CASSVTSQNTQYF. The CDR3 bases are TGTGCCAGCAGTGTTACCTCACAAAATACGCAGTATTTT.